Following are 20 T cell receptor beta chains from one sample sequenced in a study of metastatic and nonmetastatic thyroid tumors. Thyroid surgery was preceded by no treatment in any patient. TCRdb reanalyzed the PCR reads with MiXCR. The repertoire holds 20,000 to 25,000 clones, with 15% to 17% as singletons. Specimen: blood. The receptors stem from a female donor with papillary thyroid cancer or a benign thyroid nodule (not recorded which). Some clones in this sample may be carry-over from other donors' samples.

This clone was picked up many times. The chain couples TRBV11-3 to TRBJ1-2, with D possibly matching TRBD1 (5 bases). V was clipped by 2 bases and J by 6 bases, with 16 bases between them. The germline gives CDR1 SGHNT, CDR2 YENEEA. The CDR3 is 15 residues long. CDR3 bases: TGTGCCAGCAGCTTAAGGGGCAGGGAGGAGGATGGCTACACCTTC. Protein product: CASSLRGREEDGYTF.

This clone was counted ten times or more. The rearrangement uses TRBV6-6 and TRBJ2-6; D may correspond to TRBD1 or TRBD2 (5 bases each). CDR3 size: 16 residues. V shed 2 bases and J shed 0 bases, with 8 bases lying between them. Germline CDR1 is MNHNY and CDR2 is SVGAGI (reference sequence). CDR3 sequence (DNA): TGTGCCAGCAGTTACATGAGGGGCTCTGGGGCCAACGTCCTGACTTTC. Protein product: CASSYMRGSGANVLTF.

This sequence joins TRBV2 and TRBJ2-2; D could derive from TRBD1 or TRBD2 (6 bases each). The V gene's germline CDR1 is SNHLY and CDR2 FYNNEI. The CDR3 contains 19 residues. Trimming left V 3 bases short and J 1 base short, with 21 bases between. CDR3 amino acids: CASSEGAGPKTKNTGELFF. The CDR3 nucleotides read TGTGCCAGCAGTGAGGGGGCGGGGCCGAAGACTAAGAACACCGGGGAGCTGTTTTTT.

About this clone: At one end the junction does not follow the germline gene, possibly because of a read error. V and J are TRBV7-3 and TRBJ2-2; a possible D gene is TRBD1 (6 bases). Germline lookup yields CDR1 SGHTA and CDR2 FQGTGA. The CDR3 is made up of 16 amino acids. The CDR3 loop reads CASSGAGALDTVELFF. In DNA, the CDR3 is TGTGCCAGCAGCGGAGCAGGGGCGCTCGACACCGTGGAGCTGTTTTTT.

This clone was observed many times. This chain links TRBV4-1 with TRBJ2-1, with TRBD2 matching 8 bases. The length of the CDR3 is 14 residues. After removal of 1 base from V and 8 bases from J, the junction contained 4 bases not matched to a gene. Germline V gene data show CDR1 as MGHRA and CDR2 as YSYEKL. CDR3 sequence: CASSQGSGSYEQFF. In DNA, the CDR3 is TGCGCCAGCAGCCAAGGGAGCGGGAGCTATGAGCAGTTCTTC.

By frequency in the sample, this clone is medium-sized. V gene TRBV6-1 combines with J gene TRBJ2-1; TRBD2 matches 9 bases. The germline CDR1 and CDR2 sequences are MNHNS and SASEGT. Trimming removed 8 bases from V and 8 bases from J; junction bases left unmatched: 10. The length of the CDR3 is 14 residues. The DNA for the CDR3 is TGTGCCAGCTCGAGCGGGAGGCGGGTCTATGAGCAGTTCTTC. Translating it yields CASSSGRRVYEQFF.

This clone was recorded at least ten times. The chain employs TRBV7-2 and TRBJ2-5, with TRBD1 matching 9 bases. Germline-derived CDR1 and CDR2 are SGHTA and FQGNSA. This CDR3 region has 15 residues. V trimming: 0 bases; J trimming: 5 bases; junction bases outside the gene matches: 4. CDR3 sequence: CASSLASGQGETQYF. CDR3 DNA sequence: TGTGCCAGCAGCTTAGCTTCCGGACAGGGGGAGACCCAGTACTTC.

In nucleotides, the CDR3 is TGTGCCAGCAGCCCCAGCGGGGGGGCCCGTAATGAGCAGTTCTTC. Its protein is CASSPSGGARNEQFF. The rearrangement joins TRBV5-4 to TRBJ2-1, with TRBD2 matching 10 bases. V trimming: 4 bases; J trimming: 7 bases; junction bases outside the gene matches: 8. The CDR3 is 15 amino acids. Germline V CDR1 and CDR2: SGHNT, YYREEE (reference sequence). Full variable domain (outside the CDR3, taken from reference TRBV5-4 and TRBJ2-1): ETGVTQSPTHLIKTRGQQVTLRCSSQSGHNTVSWYQQALGQGPQFIFQYYREEENGRGNFPPRFSGLQFPNYSSELNVNALELDDSALYLCASSPSGGARNEQFFGPGTRLTVL.

As concerns this clone: Possible read error: a much larger clone is one base away. This rearrangement joins TRBV7-6 to TRBJ2-5, with 7 bases fitting TRBD1. The CDR3 loop spans 13 amino acids. The germline V gene has CDR1 SGHVS and CDR2 FNYEAQ. The CDR3 DNA reads as TGTGCCAGCAGCACTGGGACAGCAGAGACCAAGTACTTC. Protein: CASSTGTAETKYF. Based on the CDR3 plus reference TRBV7-6 and TRBJ2-5, the full variable domain is GAGVSQSPRYKVTKRGQDVALRCDPISGHVSLYWYRQALGQGPEFLTYFNYEAQQDKSGLPNDRFSAERPEGSISTLTIQRTEQRDSAMYRCASSTGTAETKYFGPGTRLLVL.

This sequence joins TRBV27 and TRBJ2-2, with 13 positions matching TRBD2. V trimming: 7 bases; J trimming: 11 bases; junction bases outside the gene matches: 10. This CDR3 is built from 15 residues. The germline gives CDR1 MNHEY, CDR2 SMNVEV (reference sequence). CDR3 nucleotides: TGTGCCAGCAAGTTAAGGACTAGCGGGAGCAGTGAGCTGTTTTTT. This encodes CASKLRTSGSSELFF.

This clone was seen at least ten times. The chain uses TRBV15 and TRBJ2-2; no clear D. V was shortened by 2 bases and J by 6 bases, with 13 bases between the two germline ends. The germline gives CDR1 LNHNV, CDR2 YYDKDF (reference sequence). This CDR3 is built from 15 residues. The CDR3: CATSRIKMSAGELFF. The CDR3 bases are TGTGCCACCAGCAGAATCAAAATGAGTGCCGGGGAGCTGTTTTTT.

This clone has at least ten counts. The rearrangement uses TRBV7-3 and TRBJ2-1; D might be TRBD2 (5 bases). The germline V gene has CDR1 SGHTA and CDR2 FQGTGA. The V end was cut by 0 bases, the J end by 5 bases, with 5 bases between. CDR3 length: 13 residues. CDR3 sequence reads: CASSLTGDNEQFF. CDR3 nucleotides: TGTGCCAGCAGCTTAACCGGGGACAATGAGCAGTTCTTC. The full variable domain, completed using reference TRBV7-3 and TRBJ2-1, is GAGVSQTPSNKVTEKGKYVELRCDPISGHTALYWYRQSLGQGPEFLIYFQGTGAADDSGLPNDRFFAVRPEGSVSTLKIQRTERGDSAVYLCASSLTGDNEQFFGPGTRLTVL.

Worth noting for this clone: The junction and the germline gene differ at one end; a read error may be behind it. Different DNA sequences within this sample yield the same CDR3. DNA of the CDR3: TGCGCCAGCCGCACGCCAAACTCCCTTAGGAACACTGAAGCTTTCTTT. Translated: CASRTPNSLRNTEAFF. The chain links TRBV6-1 to TRBJ1-1; D unclear. CDR1 and CDR2 from the germline V gene are MNHNS and SASEGT. The CDR3 loop spans 16 amino acids.

This clone was found many times. This may stem from a read error, because a much larger clone lies one nucleotide away. Other DNA sequences in the same sample also yield this CDR3. This CDR3 is CAISLQGPNYGYTF. The CDR3 DNA follows: TGTGCCATCAGCCTCCAGGGTCCTAACTATGGCTACACCTTC. This chain joins TRBV10-3 and TRBJ1-2, with TRBD1 as a possible D gene (5 bases). This CDR3 has 14 residues. Germline V gene lookup returns CDR1 ENHRY and CDR2 SYGVKD. Trimming removed 6 bases at V and 0 bases at J, with 11 bases between.

Many counts were recorded for this clone. This may be a read error, as it is one base from a much larger clone. The chain recombines TRBV27 with TRBJ2-7; D is unresolved. The germline CDR1 and CDR2 sequences are MNHEY and SMNVEV (reference sequence). The CDR3 is 14 amino acids. The CDR3: CASSLSGSAYKQYF. The CDR3 DNA reads TGTGCCAGCAGTTTATCGGGCTCGGCCTACAAGCAGTACTTC.

This clone was counted ten times or more. The CDR3 end shows no conserved phenylalanine or tryptophan, and so a read error is likely. V gene TRBV28 combines with J gene TRBJ2-5, with TRBD2 as a possible D gene (5 bases). CDR1 MDHEN and CDR2 SYDVKM come from the germline V gene. The V end was cut by 6 bases, the J end by 4 bases, with 15 bases between. This CDR3 region has 14 residues. Here the CDR3 reads CASRLGPAGETQYL. The CDR3 DNA reads TGTGCCAGCAGACTCGGACCTGCGGGAGAGACCCAGTACCTC.

By proportion, this clone is medium-sized. The chain recombines TRBV28 with TRBJ1-6, with TRBD1 as a possible D gene (5 bases). Germline CDR1 and CDR2: MDHEN and SYDVKM. Trimming shortened V by 7 bases and J by 7 bases, and 17 bases separated the two germline ends. The CDR3 runs 15 residues. In DNA, the CDR3 is TGTGCCAGCACCGATGCAGAGGGGAGCAATTCACCCCTCCACTTT. Amino acids: CASTDAEGSNSPLHF.

This clone was counted a few times. The chain has TRBV6-1 and TRBJ1-6; D gene ambiguous. Germline V gene sequence: CDR1 MNHNS, CDR2 SASEGT. V was shortened by 2 bases and J by 10 bases, with 9 bases between the two germline ends. This CDR3 region has 13 residues. CDR3 coding DNA: TGTGCCAGCAGTGAAATCAGTAGCTCACCCCTCCACTTT. This gives the protein CASSEISSSPLHF.

There are many counts of this clone. The V gene is TRBV9, the J gene TRBJ2-1; 14 bases are a match to TRBD2. Trimming at V came to 3 bases and at J to 9 bases, leaving 8 bases not matched to a gene. The CDR3 length is 16 residues. Germline loops: CDR1 SGDLS, CDR2 YYNGEE. CDR3 protein: CASSEAVGLAGGEQFF. The CDR3 region has the DNA TGTGCCAGCAGCGAGGCAGTTGGACTAGCGGGAGGTGAGCAGTTCTTC.

Here the CDR3 reads CASSLDGGPTDTQYF. The CDR3 nucleotides read TGCGCCAGCAGCTTGGACGGGGGTCCCACAGATACGCAGTATTTT. This chain links TRBV5-1 with TRBJ2-3, with D possibly TRBD2 on 6 matching bases. The CDR3 is 15 residues long. Deletions cut 0 bases from V and 2 bases from J, with 10 bases between. The germline V gene encodes CDR1 SGHRS and CDR2 YFSETQ. Together with reference TRBV5-1 and TRBJ2-3, the CDR3 gives the full variable domain: KAGVTQTPRYLIKTRGQQVTLSCSPISGHRSVSWYQQTPGQGLQFLFEYFSETQRNKGNFPGRFSGRQFSNSRSEMNVSTLELGDSALYLCASSLDGGPTDTQYFGPGTRLTVL.